This is a list of T cell receptor beta chains from one sample in a study of cytomegalovirus exposure and HLA in healthy donors. Clones were read by immunoSEQ multiplex PCR, and TCRdb kept only the in-frame ones, dropping some. The profile shows under 150,000 clones, 70% to 85% of them singletons. The sequencing sample was made of PBMCs. The receptors come from a boy between 2 and 10 years old in good health and CMV-seronegative. CDR3s include the opening cysteine and the closing phenylalanine or tryptophan. D genes are given only for firm matches. Part of the rows lack a size; the others show once, few, many or a class for expanded clones.

clone size | J gene | V gene | D gene | CDR3 protein | CDR3 DNA
once | TRBJ1-3 | TRBV14 | . | CASSNRVLSSGNTIYF | TGTGCCAGCAGCAACAGGGTTTTGAGCTCTGGAAACACCATATATTTT
. | TRBJ2-7 | TRBV7-7 | TRBD1 | CASSSRTGVYEQYF | TGTGCTAGCAGCTCCCGGACAGGGGTCTACGAGCAGTACTTC
. | TRBJ1-1 | TRBV7-9 | TRBD1 | CASSLPGTDTEAFF | TGTGCCAGCAGCTTACCCGGGACAGACACTGAAGCTTTCTTT
. | TRBJ2-1 | TRBV7-8 | TRBD2 | CASSMSPGLAGAPPQFF | TGTGCCAGCAGCATGAGCCCGGGACTAGCGGGAGCTCCACCGCAGTTCTTC
. | TRBJ1-1 | TRBV5-4 | TRBD1 | CASSLVGTGNTEAFF | TGTGCCAGCAGCTTGGTTGGGACAGGCAACACTGAAGCTTTCTTT
few | TRBJ2-1 | TRBV4-1 | TRBD2 | CASSQGAGGWIEQFF | TGCGCCAGCAGCCAAGGAGCGGGAGGATGGATTGAGCAGTTCTTC
. | TRBJ2-1 | TRBV19 | . | CATTPQGPYNEQFF | TGTGCCACTACCCCCCAGGGGCCTTACAATGAGCAGTTCTTC
once | TRBJ2-3 | TRBV9 | TRBD1 | CASSGQGVLQRTDTQYF | TGTGCCAGCAGTGGACAGGGGGTGCTCCAGCGCACAGATACGCAGTATTTT
few | TRBJ1-6 | TRBV21-1 | . | CASSKPEARSYNSPLHF | TGTGCCAGCAGCAAGCCAGAGGCCCGCTCCTATAATTCACCCCTCCACTTT
. | TRBJ1-5 | TRBV10-3 | TRBD1 | CAISDRDGQPQHF | TGTGCCATCAGCGACAGGGATGGTCAGCCCCAGCATTTT
. | TRBJ2-6 | TRBV6-4 | . | CASSPTSSGANVLTF | TGTGCCAGCAGCCCCACATCCTCTGGGGCCAACGTCCTGACTTTC
. | TRBJ1-2 | TRBV19 | . | CASSISKDYGYTF | TGTGCCAGTAGTATTAGTAAAGACTATGGCTACACCTTC
. | TRBJ2-7 | TRBV7-2 | . | CASSWTGGGEQYF | TGTGCCAGCAGCTGGACTGGGGGCGGCGAGCAGTACTTC
. | TRBJ2-1 | TRBV2 | TRBD2 | CASSEPTSGAAYEQFF | TGTGCCAGCAGTGAACCGACTAGCGGGGCGGCGTATGAGCAGTTCTTC
. | TRBJ2-7 | TRBV2 | . | CASSVTYEQYF | TGTGCCAGCAGTGTAACCTACGAGCAGTACTTC
. | TRBJ2-5 | TRBV13 | . | CASRTAGETQYF | TGTGCCAGCAGGACAGCTGGGGAGACCCAGTACTTC
once | TRBJ2-2 | TRBV4-2 | . | CASSQDRRGELFF | TGTGCCAGCAGCCAAGATCGCAGAGGGGAGCTGTTTTTT
. | TRBJ2-2 | TRBV5-5 | TRBD2 | CASRLGGNGELFF | TGTGCCAGCAGACTGGGGGGGAACGGGGAGCTGTTTTTT
. | TRBJ2-2 | TRBV25-1 | . | CASSEIGTGRELFF | TGTGCCAGCAGTGAAATTGGGACTGGCCGGGAGCTGTTTTTT
. | TRBJ2-3 | TRBV19 | . | CASSPWTSTDTQYF | TGTGCCAGTAGTCCCTGGACAAGCACAGATACGCAGTATTTT
. | TRBJ1-1 | TRBV6-6 | . | CASSYSPVNTEAFF | TGTGCCAGCAGTTACTCCCCAGTGAACACTGAAGCTTTCTTT
. | TRBJ1-3 | TRBV15 | . | CATSLSPPRSRSSGNTIYF | TGTGCCACCAGCCTTTCCCCGCCCAGGTCCCGTTCCTCTGGAAACACCATATATTTT
. | TRBJ2-1 | TRBV5-8 | . | CASSLAGWDFGHNEQFF | TGTGCCAGCAGCTTGGCCGGGTGGGACTTCGGCCACAATGAGCAGTTCTTC
. | TRBJ1-2 | TRBV15 | . | CATSRPTPVDSFSNYGYTF | TGTGCCACCAGCAGACCGACCCCGGTGGACAGCTTTTCTAACTATGGCTACACCTTC
. | TRBJ2-6 | TRBV7-2 | TRBD2 | CASSLWAGANGANVLTF | TGTGCCAGCAGCTTATGGGCGGGAGCCAATGGGGCCAACGTCCTGACTTTC
. | TRBJ1-2 | TRBV7-8 | . | CASSATGYGYTF | TGTGCCAGCAGCGCAACAGGGTATGGCTACACCTTC
. | TRBJ1-2 | TRBV6-4 | TRBD1 | CAIRGQNFYGYTF | TGTGCCATAAGGGGACAGAATTTCTATGGCTACACCTTC
. | TRBJ2-1 | TRBV2 | TRBD2 | CASLNSGISNEQFF | TGTGCCAGCCTTAATAGCGGGATATCGAATGAGCAGTTCTTC
. | TRBJ1-4 | TRBV7-8 | TRBD1 | CASSLGRTGAQEKLFF | TGTGCCAGCAGCTTAGGCCGGACAGGGGCTCAGGAAAAACTGTTTTTT
few | TRBJ1-1 | TRBV4-3 | . | CASSHSVSGSLNTEAFF | TGCGCCAGCAGCCACTCCGTGAGTGGGAGCCTGAACACTGAAGCTTTCTTT
. | TRBJ1-3 | TRBV9 | . | CASSAAGIGNTIYF | TGTGCCAGCAGCGCGGCGGGGATCGGAAACACCATATATTTT
. | TRBJ2-7 | TRBV9 | TRBD1 | CASSVGTDSSYEQYF | TGTGCCAGCAGCGTCGGGACAGATTCCTCCTACGAGCAGTACTTC
. | TRBJ1-4 | TRBV27 | TRBD1 | CASSPKTGTGDEKLFF | TGTGCCAGCAGTCCCAAAACCGGGACAGGGGATGAAAAACTGTTTTTT
. | TRBJ2-3 | TRBV6-1 | TRBD1 | CASSEWDSADTQYF | TGTGCCAGCAGTGAATGGGACAGCGCAGATACGCAGTATTTT
. | TRBJ2-1 | TRBV6-5 | . | CASATGLGNEQFF | TGTGCCAGTGCAACAGGGTTGGGGAATGAGCAGTTCTTC
. | TRBJ1-2 | TRBV6-1 | . | CASSEAEVNWYTF | TGTGCCAGCAGTGAAGCTGAGGTAAATTGGTACACCTTC
. | TRBJ1-4 | TRBV10-2 | . | CATTIGGDGWKLFF | TGCGCCACCACGATCGGCGGGGACGGGTGGAAACTGTTTTTT
few | TRBJ2-2 | TRBV27 | . | CASSLVRDSGYTGELFF | TGTGCCAGCAGTTTGGTGAGGGATTCGGGGTACACCGGGGAGCTGTTTTTT
. | TRBJ1-2 | TRBV25-1 | . | CASSATGRATSNYGYTF | TGTGCCAGCAGTGCAACAGGCAGGGCGACTTCAAACTATGGCTACACCTTC
. | TRBJ1-3 | TRBV7-2 | . | CASSSGGNTIYF | TGTGCCAGCAGCTCCGGGGGAAACACCATATATTTT
. | TRBJ2-3 | TRBV7-9 | TRBD2 | CASSRGLAGDTQYF | TGTGCCAGCAGCCGGGGACTAGCGGGAGATACGCAGTATTTT